The clone carrying this T cell receptor beta chain showed up many times. Its antigen is unidentified. Authors' data handling: A classifier of distant metastasis in papillary thyroid cancer was built from CDR3 differences (across clinicopathological groups). MiXCR was used by TCRdb to re-call the PCR reads. The V and J calls reflect TCRdb's pipeline rather than the authors' work. The repertoire includes 30,000 to 35,000 clones, about 20% of them detected once, and less than 4% sits in the top ten. Patients had received no treatment of any kind before thyroid surgery. The record originates from a study of metastatic and nonmetastatic thyroid tumors. Study overall: Thyroid patients, malignant and benign, had repertoires compared across blood and tumor or nodule tissue. Study findings and constraints: Reported TCR beta diversity, measured in blood and tumor, was significantly higher for malignant thyroid tumors than for benign nodules.

The source is a male donor with papillary thyroid cancer or a benign thyroid nodule (not recorded which). Some clones in this sample may be carry-over from other donors' samples. The sequencing sample was made of tumor tissue.

The DNA for the CDR3 is TGTGCCAGCAGCCAAGATGTGGGACTAGTGTCCTTAGAGCAGTTCTTC. Its translation: CASSQDVGLVSLEQFF. This chain links TRBV3-1 with TRBJ2-1; 8 nucleotides align to TRBD2. Germline lookup yields CDR1 LGHDT and CDR2 YNNKEL (reference sequence). This CDR3 is 16 amino acids long. With 0 bases clipped from V and 10 bases from J, the junction kept 11 bases outside the gene matches.